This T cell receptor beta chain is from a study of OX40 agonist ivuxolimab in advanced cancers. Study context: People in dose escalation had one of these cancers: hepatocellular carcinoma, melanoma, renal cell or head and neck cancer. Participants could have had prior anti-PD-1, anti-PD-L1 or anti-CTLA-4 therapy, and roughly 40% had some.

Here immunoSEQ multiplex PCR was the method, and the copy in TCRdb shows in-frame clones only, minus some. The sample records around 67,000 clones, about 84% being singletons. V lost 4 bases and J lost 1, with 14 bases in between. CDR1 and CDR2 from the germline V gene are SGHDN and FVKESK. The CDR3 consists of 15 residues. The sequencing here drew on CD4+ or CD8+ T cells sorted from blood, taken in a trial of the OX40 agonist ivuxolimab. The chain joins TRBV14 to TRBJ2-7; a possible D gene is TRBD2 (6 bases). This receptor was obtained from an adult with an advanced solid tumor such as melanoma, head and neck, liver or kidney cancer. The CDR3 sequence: CASSLGTSASYEQYF. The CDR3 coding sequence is TGTGCCAGCAGCCTTGGGACTTCAGCGTCCTACGAGCAGTACTTC. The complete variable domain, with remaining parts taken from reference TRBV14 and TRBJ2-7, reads EAGVTQFPSHSVIEKGQTVTLRCDPISGHDNLYWYRRVMGKEIKFLLHFVKESKQDESGMPNNRFLAERTGGTYSTLKVQPAELEDSGVYFCASSLGTSASYEQYFGPGTRLTVT.